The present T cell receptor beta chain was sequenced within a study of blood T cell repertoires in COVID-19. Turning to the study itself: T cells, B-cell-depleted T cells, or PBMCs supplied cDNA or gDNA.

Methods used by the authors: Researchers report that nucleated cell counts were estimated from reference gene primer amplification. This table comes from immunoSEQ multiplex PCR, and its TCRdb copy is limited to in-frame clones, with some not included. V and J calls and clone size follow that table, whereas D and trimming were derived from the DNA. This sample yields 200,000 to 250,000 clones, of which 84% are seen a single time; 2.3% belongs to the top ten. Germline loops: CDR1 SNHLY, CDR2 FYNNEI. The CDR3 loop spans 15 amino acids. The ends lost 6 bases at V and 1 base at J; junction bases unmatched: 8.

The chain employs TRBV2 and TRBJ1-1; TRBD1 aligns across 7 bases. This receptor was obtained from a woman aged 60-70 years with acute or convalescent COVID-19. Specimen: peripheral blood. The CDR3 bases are TGTGCCAGCAGAGACAGGACAGGCGGGAACACTGAAGCTTTCTTT. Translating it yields CASRDRTGGNTEAFF.